This T cell receptor (beta chain) emerged from a study of neurological immune-mediated disorders. Study findings and constraints: TCR clonal expansion peaked in HTLV-1-associated myelopathy patients and was lowest in multiple sclerosis patients.

CDR1 and CDR2 (germline): SEHNR, FQNEAQ (reference sequence). The ends were cut back, 7 bases at V and 2 bases at J, with 6 bases in the middle. This CDR3 region has 12 residues. TCRdb processed the 5' RACE reads anew with MiXCR; each CDR3 protein has one entry. The sample comprises under 50,000 distinct CDR3 sequences, about an eighth of which are singletons, and 4.5% rests with the top ten. Time point of the sample: longitudinal time-point 2. Source material was 2 million unsorted PBMCs, stored at -80 °C in RNAlater. Concerning this clonotype itself: Its antigen is as yet unknown.

Source material: PBMCs. The sequence was obtained from a male donor with HTLV-1-associated myelopathy (HAM/TSP). The rearrangement links TRBV7-9 to TRBJ1-3; D unresolved. The CDR3: CASIFTGNTIYF. The CDR3 coding sequence is TGTGCCAGCATCTTTACTGGAAACACCATATATTTT.